The clone carrying this TCR beta chain was seen ten or more times. What it binds is not known. Germline V gene lookup returns CDR1 SEHNR and CDR2 FQNEAQ (reference sequence). Germline trimming cut 6 bases from V and 6 bases from J; bases unmatched to any gene: 8. The CDR3 loop spans 15 amino acids. Assembly of TCR beta libraries relied on iRepertoire HTBI primers together with Arm-PCR of CDR3 regions. As originally analysed: Sequenced samples collectively carried roughly 63 TRBV and 14 TRBJ segments. In TCRdb, the multiplex PCR reads were re-called with MiXCR into one record per CDR3 protein. The V and J calls were determined by TCRdb, not by the authors. The repertoire includes hundreds of thousands of distinct CDR3 sequences, around 16% of them detected once, and about a fifth sits in the top ten. This specimen belongs to a study of regulatory T cells in long-lasting Graves disease. Findings and limits, study-wide: Persistent disease was associated with favored TRBV28 usage and with favored use of TRBJ1-2 and TRBJ2-5. Persistent Graves' disease cases displayed lower TCR diversity than newly diagnosed ones.

The time point here: newly diagnosed GD, antithyroid drugs for less than 3 months. PBMC RNA served as the TCR library source. EDTA tubes collected approximately 10 milliliters of peripheral blood. The chain couples TRBV7-9 to TRBJ2-5; 12 bases align to TRBD1. The sample consisted of peripheral blood mononuclear cells (PBMCs), taken at new diagnosis, from a patient treated with antithyroid drugs. The source is a female donor with Graves disease. CDR3 protein: CASRPGTGGGKTQYF. The CDR3, as DNA: TGTGCCAGCAGGCCCGGGACAGGGGGCGGAAAGACCCAGTACTTC.